The next 11 T cell receptor beta chains were all read from a single sample in a study of T cell responses to AZD1222 COVID-19 vaccine. Here immunoSEQ multiplex PCR was the method, and the copy in TCRdb shows in-frame clones only, minus some. The repertoire holds under 150,000 clones, with roughly 90% as singletons. The sample consisted of peripheral blood, taken 28 days after the second AZD1222 dose. All receptors come from an adult who received the AZD1222 COVID-19 vaccine.

The gene calls are TRBV28 and TRBJ1-2; 7 bases map to TRBD1. The CDR3 runs to 15 residues. Unmatched junction bases numbered 13, after V lost 11 bases and J lost 1 base. Germline V gene lookup returns CDR1 MDHEN and CDR2 SYDVKM. The CDR3 DNA is TGTGCCGCCACCCCCCCGGGACAGATTAACTATGGCTACACCTTC. Protein: CAATPPGQINYGYTF.

The chain uses TRBV6-6 and TRBJ1-5, with 7 bases that match TRBD1. Germline assignment: CDR1 MNHNY and CDR2 SVGAGI (reference sequence). The J segment lost 1 base and the V segment lost 7 bases, leaving 7 bases of the junction unmatched. The CDR3 spans 15 residues. The CDR3 sequence: CASTLLQGSNQPQHF. DNA for the CDR3: TGTGCCAGCACCCTCCTACAGGGGAGCAATCAGCCCCAGCATTTT.

On this clone: Other nucleotide sequences from this sample produce the same CDR3. This chain joins TRBV12-3 or TRBV12-4 and TRBJ1-3; D unclear. Trimming took 1 base from V and 1 from J, leaving 2 bases between them. The CDR3 has 13 amino acids. This chain's CDR3 is CASSLGSGNTIYF. In DNA form, the CDR3 reads TGTGCCAGCAGTTTAGGGTCTGGAAACACCATATATTTT.

The chain links TRBV19 to TRBJ2-1; 9 nucleotides agree with TRBD2. The V gene end was trimmed by 0 bases and the J gene end by 3 bases; junction bases not matched to a gene: 3. CDR1 LNHDA and CDR2 SQIVND come from the germline V gene (reference sequence). The CDR3 runs 16 residues. For the CDR3, the DNA is TGTGCCAGTAGTATAGATCCTAGCGGGATCTACAATGAGCAGTTCTTC. Protein: CASSIDPSGIYNEQFF.

This chain links TRBV7-8 with TRBJ2-1; D is perhaps TRBD2 (6 bases). The CDR3 covers 16 residues. Trimming left V 1 base short and J 2 bases short, with 12 bases between. CDR1 is SGHVS and CDR2 is FQNEAQ in the germline V gene. The CDR3 bases are TGTGCCAGCAGCTTAGGCGGGAAACCAGCCTACAATGAGCAGTTCTTC. It specifies CASSLGGKPAYNEQFF.

J is TRBJ2-1 and V is TRBV28, with D possibly matching TRBD2 (6 bases). The V end lost 5 bases, the J end lost 6 bases, and 23 bases lay between the germline ends. The CDR3 runs to 17 residues. Germline V gene sequence: CDR1 MDHEN, CDR2 SYDVKM. The CDR3 bases are TGTGCCAGCAGTAGTTTTCGGTCCGGGGGTTCGGGCAATGAGCAGTTCTTC. It translates to CASSSFRSGGSGNEQFF.

The V gene is TRBV19, the J gene TRBJ2-2, with D possibly matching TRBD1 (6 bases). With 5 bases removed from V and 0 bases from J, the gap between germline ends came to 13 bases. Germline CDR1 is LNHDA and CDR2 is SQIVND (reference sequence). The CDR3 sequence is 16 residues long. In DNA form, the CDR3 reads TGTGCCAGTAGTTCCCAGGGGCCCCCGAACACCGGGGAGCTGTTTTTT. Its translation: CASSSQGPPNTGELFF.

The V call is TRBV7-2, the J call TRBJ2-3; 7 bases align to TRBD1. This CDR3 comprises 15 residues. CDR1 is SGHTA and CDR2 is FQGNSA in the germline V gene. The V segment lost 4 bases and the J segment 0 bases; nucleotides outside the gene matches: 4. CDR3 DNA: TGTGCCAGCAGCTACGACAGGGCTAGCACAGATACGCAGTATTTT. Translated, it gives CASSYDRASTDTQYF.

A few counts support this clone. V gene TRBV3-1 (or the pseudogene TRBV3-2) combines with J gene TRBJ2-2; 7 nucleotides match TRBD2. The CDR3 is 15 residues long. Germline CDR1 LGHDT, CDR2 YNNKEL (reference sequence). The trim removed 4 bases at V and 1 base at J, leaving 3 bases unmatched. CDR3 amino acids: CASSLRGGNTGELFF. Here the CDR3 DNA reads TGTGCCAGCAGCCTCCGCGGGGGGAACACCGGGGAGCTGTTTTTT.

J is TRBJ1-6 and V is TRBV28; 8 nucleotides match TRBD1. Germline loops: CDR1 MDHEN, CDR2 SYDVKM. J lost 6 bases, V lost 4 bases, and 8 bases had no gene match. The CDR3 sequence is 16 residues long. Here the CDR3 reads CASSSVDRVGNSPLHF. The CDR3 DNA reads as TGTGCCAGCAGTTCCGTGGACAGGGTCGGTAATTCACCCCTCCACTTT.

The chain is built from TRBV28 and TRBJ1-6; D is unclear. Looked up from germline, CDR1 is MDHEN and CDR2 is SYDVKM. The ends were cut back, 4 bases at V and 0 bases at J, with 10 bases in the middle. This CDR3 spans 16 amino acids. CDR3 bases: TGTGCCAGCAGTTCGGGGTTTAGCTCCTATAATTCACCCCTCCACTTT. Its protein product is CASSSGFSSYNSPLHF.